The entry below describes one TCR beta chain. Its target is unknown. This entry is derived from a study of shared clonotypes between healthy human individuals. Whole-study results and caveats: The diversity represented, both genetic and in exposure history, was limited by few donors.

Repertoires were generated with immunoSEQ multiplex PCR, while TCRdb's copy carries only in-frame clones and drops some. The data show some 2,000,000 clones, about 94% seen once. The CDR3 is made up of 14 amino acids. Germline CDR1 is SGHRS and CDR2 is YFSETQ. The V end was cut by 2 bases, the J end by 6 bases, with 15 bases between. Naive CD8 cells lacked CD45RO, underwent positive selection for CCR7 and left out terminally differentiated effector memory CD45RA+ cells. Sequencing was carried out using naive CD8+ T cells sorted from blood. The receptor's source is a man aged 18-30 years in good health. V is TRBV5-1 and J is TRBJ2-7; D call uncertain. CDR3 nucleotide sequence: TGCGCCAGCAGCTTAAACGGAGTCGCCGTCGAGCAGTACTTC. Translated: CASSLNGVAVEQYF.